The subject of this entry is one TCR beta chain. A CD45RO/CCR7/CD25/CD127/CD95/CD27 panel sorted naive, central memory, regulatory and stem cell-like memory CD4+ cells. Sequencing targeted expressed TCRB transcripts, as all isolated RNA had been reverse transcribed. TCRdb's table, derived via immunoSEQ multiplex PCR, lists solely in-frame clones and lacks some. The sample has fewer than 400,000 clones, 7% to 9% seen once. V lost 1 base and J lost 4, with 14 bases in between. The CDR3 is 15 residues long. Per germline, CDR1 MGHDK and CDR2 SYGVNS. The data stem from a study of beta chain features in type 1 diabetes. Study at large: There were 90 million to 110 million sorted cells examined across all samples.

This TCR derives from a woman between 18 and 29 years old in good health. V gene TRBV25-1 combines with J gene TRBJ2-7; possibly TRBD2 for D (7 bases). Sequenced sample: central memory CD4+ T cells from blood. The CDR3 protein is CASSEFRGASYEQYF. The CDR3 nucleotides read TGTGCCAGCAGTGAATTCCGGGGGGCGAGTTACGAGCAGTACTTC.